A selection of T cell receptor beta chains follows, all from one sample in a study of early stage breast cancer tumors. TCRdb keeps only in-frame clones here, not all; method: immunoSEQ multiplex PCR. In the table there are fewer than 70,000 clones, about three quarters of which are singletons. The sample consisted of blood. Receptor source: a person aged 30-39 years with breast cancer. Each CDR3 is given with its conserved first and last residue. The order of the fields is CDR3 protein, CDR3 DNA, J gene, D gene, clone size, V gene. The D gene is left open where the match is weak. Size tells how often a clone was seen (once, few, many) or the class of an expanded clone, and some rows leave it out.

cdr3_aa: CASSSFFGDVLAGYEQYF; cdr3_nt: TGTGCCAGCAGCTCCTTTTTCGGGGATGTTCTAGCAGGCTACGAGCAGTACTTC; j_call: TRBJ2-7; d_call: -; clone_size: -; v_call: TRBV7-9
cdr3_aa: CASSLSQGSTPLHF; cdr3_nt: TGCGCCAGCAGCTTGTCGCAGGGGTCGACACCCCTCCACTTT; j_call: TRBJ1-6; d_call: -; clone_size: few; v_call: TRBV5-1
cdr3_aa: CASSSTGTSGYEQYF; cdr3_nt: TGTGCCAGCAGCTCCACCGGGACTAGCGGGTACGAGCAGTACTTC; j_call: TRBJ2-7; d_call: TRBD2; clone_size: -; v_call: TRBV7-2
cdr3_aa: CASSARQGMNTEAFF; cdr3_nt: TGTGCCAGCAGCGCTAGACAGGGCATGAACACTGAAGCTTTCTTT; j_call: TRBJ1-1; d_call: TRBD1; clone_size: -; v_call: TRBV9
cdr3_aa: CAWRDGLAEYNEQFF; cdr3_nt: TGTGCCTGGAGGGATGGGCTAGCGGAATACAATGAGCAGTTCTTC; j_call: TRBJ2-1; d_call: TRBD2; clone_size: -; v_call: TRBV30
cdr3_aa: CASSFSLGSYNEQFF; cdr3_nt: TGTGCCAGCAGTTTTTCGCTGGGGTCCTACAATGAGCAGTTCTTC; j_call: TRBJ2-1; d_call: -; clone_size: -; v_call: TRBV6-5
cdr3_aa: CASRQGSNTEAFF; cdr3_nt: TGTGCCAGCAGACAGGGGTCGAACACTGAAGCTTTCTTT; j_call: TRBJ1-1; d_call: TRBD1; clone_size: -; v_call: TRBV11-2
cdr3_aa: CAISETGTGGEQFF; cdr3_nt: TGTGCCATCAGTGAAACCGGGACAGGAGGTGAGCAGTTCTTC; j_call: TRBJ2-1; d_call: TRBD1; clone_size: -; v_call: TRBV10-3
cdr3_aa: CASSSLAGPSYNEQFF; cdr3_nt: TGTGCCAGTAGTTCTCTGGCGGGTCCCTCCTACAATGAGCAGTTCTTC; j_call: TRBJ2-1; d_call: -; clone_size: few; v_call: TRBV19
cdr3_aa: CAWSGDRGYNEQFF; cdr3_nt: TGTGCCTGGAGTGGGGACAGGGGCTACAATGAGCAGTTCTTC; j_call: TRBJ2-1; d_call: TRBD1; clone_size: -; v_call: TRBV30
cdr3_aa: CASSSHRTSPDTQYF; cdr3_nt: TGTGCCAGCAGCTCCCATCGGACGAGCCCAGATACGCAGTATTTT; j_call: TRBJ2-3; d_call: -; clone_size: -; v_call: TRBV7-3
cdr3_aa: CASSLSKVGEQYF; cdr3_nt: TGTGCCAGCAGCTTATCGAAGGTAGGCGAGCAGTACTTC; j_call: TRBJ2-7; d_call: -; clone_size: -; v_call: TRBV5-8
cdr3_aa: CAWGQEGNTEAFF; cdr3_nt: TGTGCCTGGGGACAAGAAGGAAACACTGAAGCTTTCTTT; j_call: TRBJ1-1; d_call: -; clone_size: -; v_call: TRBV30
cdr3_aa: CAWRGEGETQYF; cdr3_nt: TGTGCCTGGCGGGGGGAGGGAGAGACCCAGTACTTC; j_call: TRBJ2-5; d_call: TRBD2; clone_size: -; v_call: TRBV30
cdr3_aa: CAGDLGASFYEQYF; cdr3_nt: TGTGCCGGAGACCTTGGGGCCTCGTTCTACGAGCAGTACTTC; j_call: TRBJ2-7; d_call: -; clone_size: -; v_call: TRBV7-9
cdr3_aa: CASSYGLAGTDTQYF; cdr3_nt: TGTGCCAGCAGCTACGGACTAGCGGGTACAGATACGCAGTATTTT; j_call: TRBJ2-3; d_call: TRBD2; clone_size: -; v_call: TRBV7-9
cdr3_aa: CATAGDSRSPLHF; cdr3_nt: TGTGCCACCGCTGGGGACAGCAGGTCACCCCTCCACTTT; j_call: TRBJ1-6; d_call: TRBD1; clone_size: -; v_call: TRBV6-1
cdr3_aa: CASSEGTGRTGELFF; cdr3_nt: TGTGCCAGCAGTGAAGGGACAGGGCGAACCGGGGAGCTGTTTTTT; j_call: TRBJ2-2; d_call: TRBD1; clone_size: -; v_call: TRBV6-1
cdr3_aa: CASSPNAGDLGSTRGYTF; cdr3_nt: TGCGCCAGCAGCCCCAATGCGGGGGATCTAGGATCCACCCGGGGCTACACCTTC; j_call: TRBJ1-2; d_call: -; clone_size: -; v_call: TRBV10-1
cdr3_aa: CASSWGGQGYEQYF; cdr3_nt: TGTGCCAGCAGCTGGGGGGGACAGGGCTACGAGCAGTACTTC; j_call: TRBJ2-7; d_call: TRBD1; clone_size: -; v_call: TRBV5-4
cdr3_aa: CASSPSLPSGARGQFF; cdr3_nt: TGTGCCAGCTCACCATCCTTGCCTAGCGGGGCCCGTGGCCAGTTCTTC; j_call: TRBJ2-1; d_call: TRBD2; clone_size: -; v_call: TRBV18
cdr3_aa: CASRQLAGQETQYF; cdr3_nt: TGCGCCAGCAGACAACTAGCGGGCCAAGAGACCCAGTACTTC; j_call: TRBJ2-5; d_call: TRBD2; clone_size: -; v_call: TRBV4-1
cdr3_aa: CASSPWTSGTTYEQYF; cdr3_nt: TGTGCCAGCAGCCCCTGGACTAGCGGGACAACCTACGAGCAGTACTTC; j_call: TRBJ2-7; d_call: TRBD2; clone_size: once; v_call: TRBV7-2
cdr3_aa: CAGQGASSYNEQFF; cdr3_nt: TGTGCCGGACAGGGGGCGTCATCCTACAATGAGCAGTTCTTC; j_call: TRBJ2-1; d_call: TRBD1; clone_size: -; v_call: TRBV30
cdr3_aa: CASSGGGYYEQYF; cdr3_nt: TGTGCCAGCAGTGGGGGGGGCTACTACGAGCAGTACTTC; j_call: TRBJ2-7; d_call: -; clone_size: -; v_call: TRBV6-1
cdr3_aa: CASRKGGGLFYEQYF; cdr3_nt: TGTGCCAGCAGAAAGGGCGGGGGTCTCTTCTACGAGCAGTACTTC; j_call: TRBJ2-7; d_call: TRBD2; clone_size: -; v_call: TRBV28
cdr3_aa: CASSQGQGPRNEQFF; cdr3_nt: TGCGCCAGCAGCCAAGGACAGGGGCCCCGCAATGAGCAGTTCTTC; j_call: TRBJ2-1; d_call: TRBD1; clone_size: -; v_call: TRBV4-1
cdr3_aa: CASSLSEPTNEKLFF; cdr3_nt: TGTGCCAGCAGCTTATCCGAGCCAACTAATGAAAAACTGTTTTTT; j_call: TRBJ1-4; d_call: -; clone_size: -; v_call: TRBV7-8
cdr3_aa: CASSLRASNTGELFF; cdr3_nt: TGTGCCAGCAGCTTAAGGGCATCGAACACCGGGGAGCTGTTTTTT; j_call: TRBJ2-2; d_call: -; clone_size: -; v_call: TRBV7-9
cdr3_aa: CASSLGVYSDTEAFF; cdr3_nt: TGTGCCAGCAGCCTAGGGGTTTATTCTGACACTGAAGCTTTCTTT; j_call: TRBJ1-1; d_call: -; clone_size: many; v_call: TRBV4-2
cdr3_aa: CASSAVRLETQYF; cdr3_nt: TGTGCCAGCAGTGCGGTAAGGCTAGAGACCCAGTACTTC; j_call: TRBJ2-5; d_call: -; clone_size: -; v_call: TRBV6-1
cdr3_aa: CASIRDIGTGELFF; cdr3_nt: TGTGCCAGCATTCGGGACATAGGCACCGGGGAGCTGTTTTTT; j_call: TRBJ2-2; d_call: -; clone_size: -; v_call: TRBV6-6